This T cell receptor (beta chain) emerged from a study of graft-versus-host responses after intestinal transplantation (dated by TCRdb to the early 2020s). Context from the whole study: Multivisceral, liver-intestinal, or isolated intestinal transplants were received by the recipients. Anti-thymocyte globulin induction was given to all recipients, followed by maintenance tacrolimus and steroids for two to three years. Graft-versus-host and host-versus-graft alloreactive T cell clones were tracked in the graft, circulation and bone marrow after intestinal transplantation using bulk TCR-beta CDR3 sequencing. To identify alloreactive clones, pre-transplant mixed lymphocyte reaction products were sequenced and compared with unstimulated pre-transplant donor and recipient T cells. A cohort of approximately 23 intestinal transplant recipients, including one retransplant, was enrolled, and a few patients lacking pretransplant specimens were excluded. Donor T cell macrochimerism was defined as a peak of at least 4% donor T cells among recipient peripheral blood mononuclear cells. Rather than going through the commercial service, samples from a few later patients were sequenced in-house on an Illumina MiSeq and processed with MiXCR.

To isolate intraepithelial and lamina propria lymphocytes from graft specimens, dithiothreitol, EDTA incubations and collagenase D digestion were used. Serial intestinal graft biopsy specimens collected up to 600 days after transplant underwent bulk TCR-beta sequencing. The library was obtained by the immunoSEQ multiplex PCR assay. Adaptive Biotechnologies carried out high-throughput TCR-beta CDR3 sequencing of genomic DNA for most patients. Concerning the study's data processing: TCR sequencing data for around 20 patients were retrieved from Adaptive's ImmunoSEQ software; a few other patients were processed with MiXCR and VDJtools. CDR3 nucleotide sequences shared between donor and recipient were removed because the origin of such sequences could not be assigned. At least 2-fold expansion over unstimulated cells and a minimum CFSE-low frequency of 0.002% (template counts) or 0.001% (read counts) were required for clones to be classified as alloreactive. Clones were considered mappable if detected in sequenced pre-transplant spleen, lymph node, or MLR CFSE-low populations of the donor or recipient. Cumulative frequency of alloreactive clones was calculated as a percentage of all sequences weighted by copy number. In TCRdb, the immuneACCESS table is reduced to in-frame sequences with V and J assigned. These tables do not hold every clone; where another copy was compared, an unresolved V gene accounts for under half, and the others remain unexplained. V, J and clone size were drawn from that table, and D and trimming were deduced from the DNA. The sample table holds 7,500 to 10,000 clones, of which approximately 81% were seen once. The top ten clones comprise approximately 25% of the sample.

Study-wide findings and limitations: In the allografts of patients with donor T cell macrochimerism, GvH to HvG T cell clonal ratios were high. Early after transplant, peak levels of circulating GvH clones were associated with declines in HvG clones. GvH clones were detected in recipient bone marrow, and some appeared earlier in ileal mucosa or blood, consistent with an intestinal mucosal origin. Conclusions were limited by the relatively low number and heterogeneity of intestinal transplant patients.

Of note for this clone: It has no known antigen specificity. Base qualities are not recorded, but no much larger clone differs from it by a single base.

Sequenced material: ileum tissue, taken about 530 days after intestinal transplant. The TCR was taken from a human patient who received an intestinal transplant, so some T cells may come from the graft donor.

CDR3 reads: CSAKIRGTQYF. In nucleotides, the sequence is TGCAGTGCTAAGATCAGGGGGACCCAGTACTTC. Recombination connected TRBV20-1 to TRBJ2-5; TRBD1 is possibly the D segment (6 matching bases). V loses 4 bases of germline sequence and J loses 7 bases, and the interval between the two ends is 10 bases. From cysteine to phenylalanine, the CDR3 is 11 amino acids long. Only the CDR3 portion is preserved as DNA: 33 bases, with reading frame beginning at the first base. The germline V gene (reference sequence) specifies DFQATT as CDR1 and SNEGSKA as CDR2.